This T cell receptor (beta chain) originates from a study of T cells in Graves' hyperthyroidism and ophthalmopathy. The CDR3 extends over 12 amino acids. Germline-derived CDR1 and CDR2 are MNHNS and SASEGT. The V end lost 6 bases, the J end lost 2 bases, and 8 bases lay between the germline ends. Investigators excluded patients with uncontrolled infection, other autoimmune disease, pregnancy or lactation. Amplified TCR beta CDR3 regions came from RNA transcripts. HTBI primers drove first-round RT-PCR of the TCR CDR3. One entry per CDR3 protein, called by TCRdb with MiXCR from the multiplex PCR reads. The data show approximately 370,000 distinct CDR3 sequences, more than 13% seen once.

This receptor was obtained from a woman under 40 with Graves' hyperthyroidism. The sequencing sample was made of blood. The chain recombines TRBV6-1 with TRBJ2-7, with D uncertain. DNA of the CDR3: TGTGCCAGCAGAGAGGAAACCTACGAGCAGTACTTC. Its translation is CASREETYEQYF.